These 25 T cell receptor beta chains came from one sample sequenced in a study of vaccination and CD4 T cells after COVID-19. These TCRs' antigens remain unknown. The Oncomine TCR Beta short-read assay was what sequenced the DNA obtained from cultured CD4+ T cells. TCRdb reprocessed the PCR reads via MiXCR and lists one record per CDR3 protein. The sample includes approximately 22,000 distinct CDR3 sequences, 60% seen only once; the top ten take about an eighth. Indicated treatment: 10-day PBMC culture with coronavirus spike peptide pools or control peptides (ViraFEST assay). Sequenced here: CD4+ T cells from blood, cultured in vitro, sampled after SARS-CoV-2 vaccination. These receptor sequences come from a human donor who received a COVID-19 vaccine.

The CDR3 DNA is TGTGCCAGCAGCTTGATTAGTTGGGGAGTGCGAACTATCGGCTACACCTTC. This translates into CASSLISWGVRTIGYTF. J is TRBJ1-2 and V is TRBV5-5; D uncertain. Deletions cut 1 base from V and 8 bases from J, with 24 bases between. This CDR3 spans 17 amino acids. The germline CDR1 and CDR2 sequences are SGHKS and YYEKEE (reference sequence).

The CDR3 protein is CASRNTGELFF. CDR3 in DNA: TGTGCCAGTAGGAACACCGGGGAGCTGTTTTTT. The chain carries TRBV19 and TRBJ2-2; D unresolved. V gave up 6 bases and J gave up 1 base, with 0 bases separating them. Per germline, CDR1 LNHDA and CDR2 SQIVND (reference sequence). This CDR3 has 11 amino acids.

The chain employs TRBV12-3 or TRBV12-4 and TRBJ1-6; unclear D gene. Trimming pared 5 bases from V and 6 bases from J, leaving 11 bases between. CDR3 length: 14 residues. The CDR3 nucleotides are TGTGCCAGCAGTACACAGACACCTAATTCACCCCTCCACTTT. Protein sequence: CASSTQTPNSPLHF.

The chain employs TRBV2 and TRBJ2-7, with 10 nucleotides matching TRBD1. Unmatched junction bases numbered 7, after V lost 6 bases and J lost 5 bases. The CDR3 has 14 amino acids. Germline CDR1 SNHLY, CDR2 FYNNEI. The CDR3 DNA follows: TGTGCCAGCAGCCAGGGACAGGGGTTCGACGAGCAGTACTTC. It codes for CASSQGQGFDEQYF.

This rearrangement joins TRBV19 to TRBJ1-5; 8 nucleotides match TRBD1. Looked up from germline, CDR1 is LNHDA and CDR2 is SQIVND (reference sequence). The CDR3 is 14 amino acids. Trimming cost V 3 bases and J 5 bases; bases outside gene matches: 3. The chain's CDR3 is CASSIVQGDQPQHF. CDR3 in DNA: TGTGCCAGTAGTATCGTACAGGGGGATCAGCCCCAGCATTTT.

The chain uses TRBV19 and TRBJ1-1; TRBD1 might be the D (5 bases). The CDR3 runs 14 residues. CDR1 and CDR2 (germline): LNHDA, SQIVND (reference sequence). The V gene lost 5 bases and the J gene lost 5 bases, with 15 bases spanning the gap. As DNA, the CDR3 is TGTGCCAGTAGTCTGACAGTAGTGGGGACTGAAGCTTTCTTT. Protein sequence: CASSLTVVGTEAFF.

This clonotype has only a few counts. The V call is TRBV10-3, the J call TRBJ1-2, with 7 bases fitting TRBD1. V dropped 2 bases and J dropped 8; count of bases not matched to a gene: 5. This CDR3 comprises 13 residues. The germline gives CDR1 ENHRY, CDR2 SYGVKD. Written as DNA, the CDR3 is TGTGCCATCAGTGAGGACAGGGAGAGGGGCTACACCTTC. It yields the protein CAISEDRERGYTF.

The J gene is TRBJ2-2, the V gene TRBV7-7; 7 bases fit TRBD2. CDR1 is SSHAT and CDR2 is FNYEAQ in the germline V gene (reference sequence). CDR3 length equals 13 residues. In DNA form, the CDR3 reads TGTGCTGCAGGAGGGCGGGGGATCGGGGAGCTGTTTTTT. Its translation is CAAGGRGIGELFF.

A few counts support this clonotype. The chain has TRBV7-6 and TRBJ1-4; D may be TRBD1 (6 bases). Germline V gene lookup returns CDR1 SGHVS and CDR2 FNYEAQ. The CDR3 sequence is 14 residues long. The V gene lost 3 bases and the J gene lost 5 bases, with 10 bases spanning the gap. The CDR3 loop reads CASSFDQGNEKLFF. As DNA, the CDR3 is TGTGCCAGCAGCTTTGACCAGGGGAATGAAAAACTGTTTTTT.

CDR3 amino acids: CAISAEDTQYF. CDR3 nucleotide sequence: TGTGCCATCAGTGCAGAAGATACGCAGTATTTT. The J gene is TRBJ2-3, the V gene TRBV10-3; D unclear. The CDR3 has 11 residues. V was clipped by 4 bases and J by 5 bases, with 4 bases between them. Germline V lookup: CDR1 ENHRY, CDR2 SYGVKD.

The rearrangement links TRBV20-1 to TRBJ2-3; perhaps TRBD2 as D (6 bases). In germline, CDR1 is DFQATT, CDR2 SNEGSKA (reference sequence). There are 15 residues in the CDR3. V was pared by 5 bases and J by 0 bases, with 15 bases between. As DNA, the CDR3 is TGCAGTGCTGAGGGCGGGGATGCTAGCACAGATACGCAGTATTTT. Protein sequence: CSAEGGDASTDTQYF.

The chain carries TRBV24-1 and TRBJ1-1, with 12 nucleotides matching TRBD1. This CDR3 spans 16 amino acids. V lost 7 bases, J lost 4 bases, and 9 bases stayed unmatched. Germline V CDR1 and CDR2: KGHDR, SFDVKD. The CDR3 DNA follows: TGTGCCACCAGACCGGGACAGGGGGCGAGCAGCACTGAAGCTTTCTTT. Amino acids: CATRPGQGASSTEAFF.

The V gene is TRBV24-1, the J gene TRBJ2-7; perhaps D is TRBD1 or TRBD2 (6 bases each). V was pared by 2 bases and J by 4 bases, with 8 bases between. CDR1 KGHDR and CDR2 SFDVKD come from the germline V gene. The CDR3 consists of 13 residues. The CDR3: CATSDWGAYEQYF. For the CDR3, the DNA is TGTGCCACCAGTGATTGGGGGGCGTACGAGCAGTACTTC.

This clonotype was counted only a few times. The chain uses TRBV20-1 and TRBJ2-3, with 8 bases fitting TRBD2. The V segment lost 0 bases and the J segment 5 bases; nucleotides outside the gene matches: 7. This CDR3 spans 15 amino acids. The V gene's germline CDR1 is DFQATT and CDR2 SNEGSKA (reference sequence). Written as DNA, the CDR3 is TGCAGTGCTAGAGATGGTCGGGGGGGAGTAGATACGCAGTATTTT. It codes for CSARDGRGGVDTQYF.

The chain carries TRBV2 and TRBJ2-1; 10 bases match TRBD2. The V and J ends lost 6 bases and 4 bases, in that order; junction bases with no gene match: 6. There are 15 residues in the CDR3. Germline V gives CDR1 SNHLY, CDR2 FYNNEI. The CDR3 bases are TGTGCCAGCAGGGCCCCTAGCGGGGGATACAATGAGCAGTTCTTC. Translating gives CASRAPSGGYNEQFF.

As to this clonotype: Its ends do not fully match the called genes, so a read error is possible. V and J are TRBV7-9 and TRBJ2-5; 8 bases agree with TRBD2. Germline loops: CDR1 SEHNR, CDR2 FQNEAQ (reference sequence). The CDR3 loop spans 15 amino acids. The CDR3 region has the DNA TGCGCCAGCAGCTTGGTTGCGGGGGGTCAAGAGACCCAGTACTTC. This codes for CASSLVAGGQETQYF.

This clonotype was detected a few times. The chain carries TRBV25-1 and TRBJ2-3; D is perhaps TRBD1 (6 bases). V lost 3 bases and J lost 2, with 9 bases in between. CDR1 is MGHDK, CDR2 SYGVNS, per germline. The length of the CDR3 is 14 residues. CDR3 region: CASSDRGITDTQYF. The CDR3 coding sequence is TGTGCCAGCAGTGACAGGGGCATCACAGATACGCAGTATTTT.

This clonotype was observed a handful of times. The chain links TRBV24-1 to TRBJ1-1; D possibly corresponds to TRBD1 (5 bases). The CDR3 is 12 amino acids. The V end lost 7 bases, the J end lost 1 base, and 6 bases lay between the germline ends. Germline V lookup: CDR1 KGHDR, CDR2 SFDVKD. This chain's CDR3 is CATSGANTEAFF. In nucleotides, the CDR3 is TGTGCCACCAGCGGGGCGAACACTGAAGCTTTCTTT.

The rearrangement uses TRBV30 and TRBJ1-5, with D maybe TRBD1 (6 bases). The CDR3 extends over 15 amino acids. The V gene's germline CDR1 is GTSNPN and CDR2 SVGIG (reference sequence). Trimming took off 3 bases at V and 0 bases at J, with 12 bases between the two ends. The chain's CDR3 is CAWSRGGYSNQPQHF. Here the CDR3 DNA reads TGTGCCTGGAGCCGAGGGGGGTATAGCAATCAGCCCCAGCATTTT.

The V call is TRBV24-1, the J call TRBJ1-4; D gene uncertain. Germline CDR1 and CDR2: KGHDR and SFDVKD. V lost 4 bases, J lost 6 bases, and 8 bases lay in between. The CDR3 length is 13 residues. CDR3 in DNA: TGTGCCACCAGTGAGGCCTCGGATGAAAAACTGTTTTTT. Amino acids: CATSEASDEKLFF.

The chain joins TRBV7-3 to TRBJ2-7; D possibly corresponds to TRBD2 (5 bases). This CDR3 is built from 12 residues. Trimming took 6 bases from V and 6 from J, leaving 12 bases between them. Germline V lookup: CDR1 SGHTA, CDR2 FQGTGA. CDR3 region: CASRVGRGEQYF. For the CDR3, the DNA is TGTGCCAGCAGGGTCGGACGGGGCGAGCAGTACTTC.

The V call is TRBV5-1, the J call TRBJ1-2; 7 bases align to TRBD1. This CDR3 is built from 16 residues. After removal of 4 bases from V and 4 bases from J, the junction contained 13 bases not matched to a gene. CDR1 is SGHRS and CDR2 is YFSETQ in the germline V gene. This chain's CDR3 is CASSTETGRRFYGYTF. The CDR3 nucleotides read TGCGCCAGCAGCACGGAGACAGGGAGACGTTTCTATGGCTACACCTTC.

The chain joins TRBV24-1 to TRBJ2-7; D is uncertain. The CDR3 has 13 residues. The V and J ends lost 4 bases and 5 bases respectively, with 11 bases between them. Germline loops: CDR1 KGHDR, CDR2 SFDVKD. The DNA of the CDR3 is TGTGCCACCAGTGACCCACCCTGGGACGAGCAGTACTTC. Protein sequence: CATSDPPWDEQYF.

The rearrangement uses TRBV6-1 and TRBJ2-5, with TRBD2 matching 7 bases. The CDR3 has 18 residues. Looked up from germline, CDR1 is MNHNS and CDR2 is SASEGT. The J segment lost 5 bases and the V segment lost 2 bases, leaving 17 bases of the junction unmatched. Here the CDR3 reads CASSETIGGVDVWETQYF. CDR3 bases: TGTGCCAGCAGTGAAACGATTGGGGGGGTCGACGTCTGGGAGACCCAGTACTTC.

The chain couples TRBV7-8 to TRBJ1-3, with 8 bases aligning to TRBD1. Germline CDR1 is SGHVS and CDR2 is FQNEAQ. V shed 6 bases, J shed 2 bases, and the junction held 21 bases outside the gene matches. The CDR3 totals 20 residues. DNA for the CDR3: TGTGCCAGCAGTTCAAGGATGGACAGGGATCTACAGAATACTGGAAACACCATATATTTT. Its translation is CASSSRMDRDLQNTGNTIYF.